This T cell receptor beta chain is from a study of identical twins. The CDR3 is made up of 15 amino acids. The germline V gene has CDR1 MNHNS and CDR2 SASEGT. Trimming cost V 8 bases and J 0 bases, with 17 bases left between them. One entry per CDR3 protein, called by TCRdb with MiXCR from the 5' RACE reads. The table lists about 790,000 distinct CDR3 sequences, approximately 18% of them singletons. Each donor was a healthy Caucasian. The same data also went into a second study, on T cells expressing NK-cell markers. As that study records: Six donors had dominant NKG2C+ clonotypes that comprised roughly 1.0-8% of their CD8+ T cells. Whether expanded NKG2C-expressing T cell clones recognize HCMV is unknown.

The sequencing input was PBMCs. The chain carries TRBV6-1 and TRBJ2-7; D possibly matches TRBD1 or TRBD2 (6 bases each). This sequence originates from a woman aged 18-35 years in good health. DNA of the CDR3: TGTGCCAGCCTTAGGGGGGTTGGAAACTCCTACGAGCAGTACTTC. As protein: CASLRGVGNSYEQYF.